These T cell receptor beta chains were read from a single sample in a study of T cells in Graves' hyperthyroidism and ophthalmopathy. TCRdb re-analysed the multiplex PCR reads in MiXCR, keeping a single row per CDR3 protein. Of 700,000 to 850,000 distinct CDR3 sequences in the sample, around a third were seen once. Source material: blood. These receptors were taken from a woman in her forties with Graves' hyperthyroidism. The CDR3 runs from the conserved cysteine through the conserved F or W. The D gene is left open where the match is weak. Clone size, where shown, is once, few, many, or a class for clones that have expanded.

CDR3 protein,CDR3 DNA,clone size,D gene,V gene,J gene
CSTQGVDTQYF,TGCAGCACTCAGGGGGTCGATACGCAGTATTTT,.,TRBD1,TRBV29-1,TRBJ2-3
CASRTRDRARVGYTF,TGTGCCAGCAGAACGAGGGACAGGGCGCGGGTTGGCTACACCTTC,.,TRBD1,TRBV10-3,TRBJ1-2
CASSLGQTTNYGYTF,TGCGCCAGCAGCCTAGGACAGACTACTAACTATGGCTACACCTTC,many,.,TRBV5-1,TRBJ1-2
CASSVDIAQETQYF,TGTGCCAGCAGCGTAGATATCGCTCAAGAGACCCAGTACTTC,.,.,TRBV9,TRBJ2-5
CASTLTGSGYTF,TGTGCCAGCACTCTAACCGGGAGTGGCTACACCTTC,many,.,TRBV6-5,TRBJ1-2
CSARVSQSNQPQHF,TGCAGTGCTAGAGTGTCACAAAGCAATCAGCCCCAGCATTTT,many,.,TRBV20-1,TRBJ1-5
CAISESIRGSDSPLHF,TGTGCCATCAGTGAGTCAATCCGGGGAAGTGATTCACCCCTCCACTTT,many,.,TRBV10-3,TRBJ1-6
CSASPGEETQYF,TGCAGTGCTAGCCCCGGCGAAGAGACCCAGTACTTC,many,.,TRBV20-1,TRBJ2-5
CSAISVGGEQYF,TGCAGTGCTATCAGTGTGGGGGGCGAGCAGTACTTC,once,.,TRBV20-1,TRBJ2-7
CAISSRDRSVQPQHF,TGTGCCATCAGCTCCCGGGACAGATCCGTTCAGCCCCAGCATTTT,.,TRBD1,TRBV10-3,TRBJ1-5
CASSPRDRFDYTF,TGTGCCAGCAGCCCCCGGGACAGATTTGACTACACCTTC,.,TRBD1,TRBV11-2,TRBJ1-2
CASSQEPYGDLNQPQHF,TGCGCCAGCAGCCAAGAGCCGTACGGGGACCTGAATCAGCCCCAGCATTTT,once,.,TRBV7-2,TRBJ1-5
CASMGREKNTGELFF,TGTGCCAGCATGGGGCGGGAGAAGAACACCGGGGAGCTGTTTTTT,.,TRBD2,TRBV12-3/TRBV12-4,TRBJ2-2
CASSQDLSYEQYF,TGCGCCAGCAGCCAAGATTTGAGCTACGAGCAGTACTTC,.,.,TRBV4-1,TRBJ2-7
CASSPRTSLDEQYF,TGTGCCAGCTCACCCAGGACTAGCCTAGACGAGCAGTACTTC,few,TRBD2,TRBV18,TRBJ2-7
CASSLPATQFGELFF,TGTGCCAGCAGTTTACCGGCAACTCAGTTTGGGGAGCTGTTTTTT,.,.,TRBV12-3/TRBV12-4,TRBJ2-2
CASSRAVDSNQPQHF,TGTGCCAGCAGCCGCGCGGTAGATAGCAATCAGCCCCAGCATTTT,many,.,TRBV7-9,TRBJ1-5
CASSQLRAGYTF,TGTGCCAGCAGCCAATTAAGGGCTGGCTACACCTTC,.,.,TRBV14,TRBJ1-2
CSARGLAGGPSWETQYF,TGCAGTGCTAGGGGACTAGCGGGAGGGCCGTCGTGGGAGACCCAGTACTTC,many,TRBD2,TRBV20-1,TRBJ2-5
CASSVRTGTFYEQYF,TGTGCCAGCAGCGTGCGGACAGGGACCTTCTACGAGCAGTACTTC,.,TRBD1,TRBV7-6,TRBJ2-7
CASSQEMRQGSSPLHF,TGCGCCAGCAGCCAAGAGATGAGACAGGGAAGTTCACCCCTCCACTTT,.,TRBD1,TRBV4-1,TRBJ1-6
CASSTGQEKLFF,TGTGCCAGCAGCACGGGACAGGAAAAACTGTTTTTT,.,TRBD1,TRBV7-2,TRBJ1-4
CASSNSNTYEQYF,TGTGCCAGCAGCAACTCCAATACCTACGAGCAGTACTTC,many,.,TRBV11-2,TRBJ2-7
CAISSPRLGGHEQYF,TGTGCCATCAGTTCACCTCGACTAGGCGGCCACGAGCAGTACTTC,.,.,TRBV10-3,TRBJ2-7
CASGISGGHQETQYF,TGTGCCAGCGGGATCTCCGGGGGGCACCAAGAGACCCAGTACTTC,.,.,TRBV12-3/TRBV12-4,TRBJ2-5
CASMNTKGSYGYTF,TGTGCCAGTATGAACACCAAGGGGAGCTATGGCTACACCTTC,many,.,TRBV19,TRBJ1-2
CASRNRGSSTDTQYF,TGTGCCAGCAGGAACCGGGGTTCTAGCACAGATACGCAGTATTTT,.,.,TRBV12-3/TRBV12-4,TRBJ2-3
CASSLEIKKYEQYF,TGCGCCAGCAGCTTGGAAATAAAGAAATACGAGCAGTACTTC,.,.,TRBV5-1,TRBJ2-7
CSATKDRRRYSNQPQHF,TGCAGTGCTACTAAGGACAGGAGAAGATATAGCAATCAGCCCCAGCATTTT,few,TRBD1,TRBV20-1,TRBJ1-5
CAISAPHRGGNQPQHF,TGTGCCATCAGTGCCCCACACAGGGGAGGTAATCAGCCCCAACATTTT,once,TRBD1,TRBV10-3,TRBJ1-5
CASSPRTGGPTEAFF,TGTGCCAGCAGTCCGCGGACAGGGGGCCCCACTGAAGCTTTCTTT,.,TRBD1,TRBV6-1,TRBJ1-1
CASSGVGQSDYGYTF,TGTGCCAGCAGCGGAGTGGGGCAGTCGGACTATGGCTACACCTTC,few,.,TRBV11-3,TRBJ1-2
CASSLSGSHGYTF,TGTGCCAGCAGCTTATCGGGGAGCCATGGCTACACCTTC,many,.,TRBV7-8,TRBJ1-2
CASSPPIRGYEQYF,TGTGCCAGCTCACCACCCATCCGGGGGTATGAGCAGTACTTC,.,.,TRBV24-1,TRBJ2-7
CASSLGGPSYEQYF,TGTGCCAGCAGCTTGGGAGGGCCCTCCTACGAGCAGTACTTC,few,TRBD2,TRBV7-2,TRBJ2-7
CASSTGQGATYEQYF,TGTGCCAGCAGCACAGGACAGGGTGCGACCTACGAGCAGTACTTC,many,TRBD1,TRBV7-9,TRBJ2-7
CSASLRGGDTQYF,TGCAGTGCTAGTCTCCGGGGGGGGGATACGCAGTATTTT,few,TRBD2,TRBV20-1,TRBJ2-3
CASRRQGPVGEQFF,TGTGCCAGCAGGAGACAGGGCCCGGTGGGTGAGCAGTTTTTT,.,TRBD1,TRBV2,TRBJ2-2
CASSLASGANVLTF,TGTGCCAGTAGTTTGGCGTCTGGGGCCAACGTCCTGACTTTC,many,.,TRBV19,TRBJ2-6
CASSQGQDNQPQHF,TGCGCCAGCAGCCAAGGACAGGACAATCAGCCCCAGCATTTT,few,.,TRBV4-1,TRBJ1-5
CSARVSKFGASRYQPQHF,TGCAGTGCTAGAGTATCAAAATTCGGGGCGTCTCGGTATCAGCCCCAGCATTTT,few,.,TRBV20-1,TRBJ1-5
CASSPLTEGQGKSHVLTF,TGTGCCAGCAGTCCCCTGACTGAGGGACAGGGAAAAAGTCACGTCCTGACTTTC,.,TRBD1,TRBV12-3/TRBV12-4,TRBJ2-6
CASRTGTPYNEQYF,TGTGCCAGCAGGACGGGGACTCCGTACAATGAGCAGTACTTC,.,.,TRBV11-1,TRBJ2-7
CASSSEADTQYF,TGTGCCAGCAGTTCAGAAGCAGATACGCAGTATTTT,.,.,TRBV12-3/TRBV12-4,TRBJ2-3
CSAREINEKLFF,TGCAGTGCTAGAGAGATAAATGAAAAACTGTTTTTT,.,.,TRBV20-1,TRBJ1-4
CASSQRGAGGGETQYF,TGTGCCAGCAGCCAGCGGGGGGCAGGTGGAGGGGAGACCCAGTACTTC,many,TRBD2,TRBV7-2,TRBJ2-5
CASRSQGPEGYTF,TGTGCCAGCAGGTCACAGGGGCCAGAAGGCTACACCTTC,many,TRBD1,TRBV2,TRBJ1-2
CSASQPLRALNTEAFF,TGCAGTGCTAGCCAGCCCCTCAGGGCCCTGAACACTGAAGCTTTCTTT,.,.,TRBV20-1,TRBJ1-1
CSARPQHF,TGCAGTGCTAGGCCCCAGCATTTT,.,.,TRBV20-1,TRBJ1-5
CASSCLGLQGGPPNYGYTF,TGTGCCAGCAGTTGCCTAGGTCTACAGGGAGGACCTCCTAACTATGGCTACACCTTC,.,.,TRBV10-3,TRBJ1-2
CASGGDAGGETQYF,TGTGCCAGCGGCGGGGATGCGGGGGGAGAGACCCAGTACTTC,few,TRBD2,TRBV12-3/TRBV12-4,TRBJ2-5
CASSVGHPSITGELFF,TGTGCCAGTAGTGTCGGACATCCGTCCATCACCGGGGAGCTGTTTTTT,many,.,TRBV19,TRBJ2-2
CASSLGRGGLYGYTF,TGTGCCAGCAGCTTGGGAAGGGGCGGGCTTTATGGCTACACCTTC,.,.,TRBV5-6,TRBJ1-2
CSARDQGGREKLFF,TGCAGTGCTAGAGATCAAGGTGGACGGGAAAAACTGTTTTTT,many,.,TRBV20-1,TRBJ1-4
CASSQYGSNQPQHF,TGCGCCAGCAGCCAATACGGGAGCAATCAGCCCCAGCATTTT,few,.,TRBV4-3,TRBJ1-5
CASSLARDRGYGYGYTF,TGTGCCAGCAGCCTCGCCCGGGACAGGGGTTATGGGTATGGCTACACCTTC,.,TRBD1,TRBV6-5,TRBJ1-2
CASSFKGQHTEAFF,TGTGCCAGCAGTTTTAAGGGACAGCACACTGAAGCTTTCTTT,.,TRBD1,TRBV6-5,TRBJ1-1
CAISGAGANQPQHF,TGTGCCATCAGTGGAGCAGGGGCCAATCAGCCCCAGCATTTT,.,.,TRBV10-3,TRBJ1-5